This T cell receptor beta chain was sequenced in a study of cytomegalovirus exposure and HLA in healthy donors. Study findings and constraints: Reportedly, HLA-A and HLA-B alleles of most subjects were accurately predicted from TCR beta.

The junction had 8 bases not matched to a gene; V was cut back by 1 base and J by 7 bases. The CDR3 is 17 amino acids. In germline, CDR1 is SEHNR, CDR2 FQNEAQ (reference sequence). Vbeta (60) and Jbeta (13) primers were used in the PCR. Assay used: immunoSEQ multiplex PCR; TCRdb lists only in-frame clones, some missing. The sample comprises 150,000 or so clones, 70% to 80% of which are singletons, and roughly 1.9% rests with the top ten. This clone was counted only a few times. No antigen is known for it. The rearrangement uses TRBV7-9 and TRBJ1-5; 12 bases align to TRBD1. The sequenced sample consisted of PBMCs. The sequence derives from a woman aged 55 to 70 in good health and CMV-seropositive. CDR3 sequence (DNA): TGTGCCAGCAGCTTAGGGGGGACAGGGGGCAACGGGCAGCCCCAGCATTTT. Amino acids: CASSLGGTGGNGQPQHF. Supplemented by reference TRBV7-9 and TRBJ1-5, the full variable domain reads DTGVSQNPRHKITKRGQNVTFRCDPISEHNRLYWYRQTLGQGPEFLTYFQNEAQLEKSRLLSDRFSAERPKGSFSTLEIQRTEQGDSAMYLCASSLGGTGGNGQPQHFGDGTRLSIL.